This entry concerns a single T cell receptor beta chain. The germline CDR1 and CDR2 sequences are LGHNA and YNFKEQ. This CDR3 has 16 residues. J lost 4 bases, V lost 0 bases, and 4 bases had no gene match. The data were taken from a study of cytomegalovirus exposure and HLA in healthy donors. A multiplex PCR was run with 60 Vbeta primers and 13 Jbeta primers. This table comes from immunoSEQ multiplex PCR, and its TCRdb copy is limited to in-frame clones, with some not included. The table shows 110,000 to 150,000 clones, with around 81% occurring only once. Sequencing input: PBMCs. The TCR comes from a man aged 40-49 years in good health and CMV-seropositive. The gene calls are TRBV4-2 and TRBJ2-1, with TRBD2 matching 9 bases. CDR3 sequence reads: CASSQDYTSGYNEQFF. CDR3 nucleotide sequence: TGTGCCAGCAGCCAAGATTACACTAGCGGGTACAATGAGCAGTTCTTC.